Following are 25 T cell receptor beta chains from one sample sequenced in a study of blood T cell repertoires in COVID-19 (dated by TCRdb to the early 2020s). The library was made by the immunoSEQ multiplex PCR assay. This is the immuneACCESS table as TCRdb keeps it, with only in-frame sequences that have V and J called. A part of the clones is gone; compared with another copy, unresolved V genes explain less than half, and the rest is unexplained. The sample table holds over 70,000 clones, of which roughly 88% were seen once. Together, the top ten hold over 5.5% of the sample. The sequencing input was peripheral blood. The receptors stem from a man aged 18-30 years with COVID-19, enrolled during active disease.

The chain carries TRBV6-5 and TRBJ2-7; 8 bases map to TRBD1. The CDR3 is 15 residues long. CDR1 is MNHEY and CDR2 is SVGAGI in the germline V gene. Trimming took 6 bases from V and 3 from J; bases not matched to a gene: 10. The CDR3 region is CASSSGQGLFYEQYF. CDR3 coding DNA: TGTGCCAGCAGCTCCGGACAGGGATTATTCTACGAGCAGTACTTC.

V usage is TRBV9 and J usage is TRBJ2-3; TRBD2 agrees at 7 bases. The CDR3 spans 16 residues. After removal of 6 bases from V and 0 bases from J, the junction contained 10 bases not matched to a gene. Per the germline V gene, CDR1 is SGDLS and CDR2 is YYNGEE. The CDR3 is CASTPAGFASTDTQYF. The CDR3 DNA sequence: TGTGCCAGCACCCCAGCGGGGTTCGCTAGCACAGATACGCAGTATTTT.

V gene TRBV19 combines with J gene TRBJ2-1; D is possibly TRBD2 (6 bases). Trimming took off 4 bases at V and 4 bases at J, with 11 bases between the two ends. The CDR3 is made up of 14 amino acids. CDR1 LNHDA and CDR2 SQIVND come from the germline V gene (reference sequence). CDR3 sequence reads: CASSTGDWYNEQFF. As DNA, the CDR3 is TGTGCCAGTAGTACGGGAGACTGGTACAATGAGCAGTTCTTC.

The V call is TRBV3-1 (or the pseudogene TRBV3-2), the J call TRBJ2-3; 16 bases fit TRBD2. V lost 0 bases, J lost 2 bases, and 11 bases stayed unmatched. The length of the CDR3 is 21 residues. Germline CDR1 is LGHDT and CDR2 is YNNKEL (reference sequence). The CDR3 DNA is TGTGCCAGCAGCCAAGATCGCGGGACTAGCGGGAGGGGATTTCACACAGATACGCAGTATTTT. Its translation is CASSQDRGTSGRGFHTDTQYF.

The CDR3: CASSQEQSYNSPLHF. CDR3 in DNA: TGTGCCAGCAGCCAAGAACAGAGCTATAATTCACCCCTCCACTTT. V is TRBV3-1 (or the pseudogene TRBV3-2) and J is TRBJ1-6; D is unresolved. This CDR3 contains 15 residues. The germline gives CDR1 LGHDT, CDR2 YNNKEL (reference sequence). V gave up 0 bases and J gave up 3 bases, with 6 bases separating them.

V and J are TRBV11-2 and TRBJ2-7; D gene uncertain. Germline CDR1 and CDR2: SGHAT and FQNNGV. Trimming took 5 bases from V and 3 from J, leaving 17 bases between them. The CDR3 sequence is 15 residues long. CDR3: CASSPCPPSIYEQYF. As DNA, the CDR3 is TGTGCCAGCAGCCCCTGCCCCCCGAGCATCTACGAGCAGTACTTC.

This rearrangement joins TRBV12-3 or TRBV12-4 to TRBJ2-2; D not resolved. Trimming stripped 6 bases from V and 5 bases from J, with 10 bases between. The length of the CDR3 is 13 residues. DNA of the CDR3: TGTGCCAGCAGCCCAACAAATACCGGGGAGCTGTTTTTT. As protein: CASSPTNTGELFF.

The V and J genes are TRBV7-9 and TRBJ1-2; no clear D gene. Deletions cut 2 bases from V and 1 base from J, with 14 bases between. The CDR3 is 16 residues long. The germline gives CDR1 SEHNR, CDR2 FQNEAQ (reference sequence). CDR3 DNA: TGTGCCAGCAGCTTAAATTTTGGCGGAAATAACTATGGCTACACCTTC. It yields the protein CASSLNFGGNNYGYTF.

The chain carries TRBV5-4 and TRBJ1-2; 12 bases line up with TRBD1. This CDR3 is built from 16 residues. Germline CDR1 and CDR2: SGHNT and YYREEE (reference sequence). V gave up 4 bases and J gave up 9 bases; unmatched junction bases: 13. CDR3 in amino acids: CASSQAPGQGALSYTF. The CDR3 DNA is TGTGCCAGCAGCCAAGCACCGGGACAGGGGGCGCTTAGCTACACCTTC.

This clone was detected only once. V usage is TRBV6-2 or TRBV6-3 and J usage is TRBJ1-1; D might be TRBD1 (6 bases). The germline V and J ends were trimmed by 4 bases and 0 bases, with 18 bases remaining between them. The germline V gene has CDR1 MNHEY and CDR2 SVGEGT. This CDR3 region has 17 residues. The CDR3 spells CASSSLDSPTVNTEAFF. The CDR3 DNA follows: TGTGCCAGCAGTTCCCTGGACAGTCCGACGGTGAACACTGAAGCTTTCTTT.

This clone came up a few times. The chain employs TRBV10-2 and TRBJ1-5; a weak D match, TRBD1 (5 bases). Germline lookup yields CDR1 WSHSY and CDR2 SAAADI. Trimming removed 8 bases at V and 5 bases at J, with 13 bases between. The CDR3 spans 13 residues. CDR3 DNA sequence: TGCGCCAGCGGGGTCCAGGGCGATCAGCCCCAGCATTTT. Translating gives CASGVQGDQPQHF.

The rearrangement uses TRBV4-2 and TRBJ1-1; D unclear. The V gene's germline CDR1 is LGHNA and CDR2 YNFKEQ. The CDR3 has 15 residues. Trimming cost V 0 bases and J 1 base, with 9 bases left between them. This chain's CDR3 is CASSQDWRRNTEAFF. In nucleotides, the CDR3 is TGTGCCAGCAGCCAAGACTGGAGACGGAACACTGAAGCTTTCTTT.

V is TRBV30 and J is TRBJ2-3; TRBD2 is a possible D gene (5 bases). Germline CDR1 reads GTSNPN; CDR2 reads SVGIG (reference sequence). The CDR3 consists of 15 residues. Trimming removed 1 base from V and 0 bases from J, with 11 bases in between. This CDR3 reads CAWSGPWTSTDTQYF. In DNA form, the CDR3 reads TGTGCCTGGAGTGGCCCGTGGACTAGCACAGATACGCAGTATTTT.

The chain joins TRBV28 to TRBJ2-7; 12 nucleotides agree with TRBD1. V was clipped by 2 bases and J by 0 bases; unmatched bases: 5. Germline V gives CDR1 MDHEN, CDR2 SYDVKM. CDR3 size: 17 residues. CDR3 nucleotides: TGTGCCAGCAGTTTAGGGACAGGGGGCTTTCGCTCCTACGAGCAGTACTTC. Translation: CASSLGTGGFRSYEQYF.

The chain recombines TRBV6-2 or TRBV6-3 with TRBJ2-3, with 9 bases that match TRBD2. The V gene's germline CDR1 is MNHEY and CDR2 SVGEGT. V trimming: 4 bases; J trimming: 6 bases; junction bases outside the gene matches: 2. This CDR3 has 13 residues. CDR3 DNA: TGTGCCAGCAGTTTCGGACTAGCGGATACGCAGTATTTT. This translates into CASSFGLADTQYF.

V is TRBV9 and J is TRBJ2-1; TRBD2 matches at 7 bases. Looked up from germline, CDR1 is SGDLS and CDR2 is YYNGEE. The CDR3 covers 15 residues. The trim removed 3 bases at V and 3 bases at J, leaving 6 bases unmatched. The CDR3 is CASSAWGGSYNEQFF. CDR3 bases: TGTGCCAGCAGCGCTTGGGGGGGTAGCTACAATGAGCAGTTCTTC.

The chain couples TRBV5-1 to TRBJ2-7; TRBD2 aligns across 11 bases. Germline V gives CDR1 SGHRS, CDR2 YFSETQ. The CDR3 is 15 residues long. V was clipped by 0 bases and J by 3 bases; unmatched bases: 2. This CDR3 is CASSLAGTSGYEQYF. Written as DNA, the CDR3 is TGCGCCAGCAGCTTGGCAGGGACTAGCGGCTACGAGCAGTACTTC.

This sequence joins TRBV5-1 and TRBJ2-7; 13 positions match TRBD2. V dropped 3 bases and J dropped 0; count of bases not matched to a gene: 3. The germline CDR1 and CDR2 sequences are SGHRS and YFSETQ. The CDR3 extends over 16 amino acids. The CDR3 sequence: CASSWRTSGSSYEQYF. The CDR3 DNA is TGCGCCAGCAGCTGGCGGACTAGCGGGAGCTCCTACGAGCAGTACTTC.

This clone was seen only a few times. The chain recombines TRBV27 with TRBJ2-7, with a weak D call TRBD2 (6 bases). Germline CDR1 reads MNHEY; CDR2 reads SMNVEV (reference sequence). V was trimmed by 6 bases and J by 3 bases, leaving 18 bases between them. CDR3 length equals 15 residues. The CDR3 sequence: CASSLSALAVYEQYF. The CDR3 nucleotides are TGTGCCAGCAGCCTCAGCGCACTAGCAGTCTACGAGCAGTACTTC.

The CDR3: CASRASVTYNEQFF. In nucleotides, the CDR3 is TGTGCCAGCCGAGCTAGCGTAACCTACAATGAGCAGTTCTTC. The chain couples TRBV6-5 to TRBJ2-1, with a tentative D call TRBD2 (6 bases). The CDR3 length is 14 residues. The germline V and J ends were trimmed by 8 bases and 2 bases, with 13 bases remaining between them. Germline loops: CDR1 MNHEY, CDR2 SVGAGI.

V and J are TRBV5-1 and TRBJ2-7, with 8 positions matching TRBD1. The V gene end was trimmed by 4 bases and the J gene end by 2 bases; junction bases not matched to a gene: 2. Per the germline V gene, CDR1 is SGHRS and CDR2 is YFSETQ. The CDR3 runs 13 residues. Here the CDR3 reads CASSKDRAYEQYF. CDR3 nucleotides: TGCGCCAGCAGCAAGGACAGGGCCTACGAGCAGTACTTC.

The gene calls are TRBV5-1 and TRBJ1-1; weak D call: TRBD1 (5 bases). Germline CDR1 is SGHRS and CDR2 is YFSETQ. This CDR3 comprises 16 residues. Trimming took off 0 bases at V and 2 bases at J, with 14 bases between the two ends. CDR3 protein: CASSLGVGGINTEAFF. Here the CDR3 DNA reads TGCGCCAGCAGCTTGGGGGTCGGGGGAATCAACACTGAAGCTTTCTTT. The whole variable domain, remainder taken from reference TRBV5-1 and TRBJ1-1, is KAGVTQTPRYLIKTRGQQVTLSCSPISGHRSVSWYQQTPGQGLQFLFEYFSETQRNKGNFPGRFSGRQFSNSRSEMNVSTLELGDSALYLCASSLGVGGINTEAFFGQGTRLTVV.

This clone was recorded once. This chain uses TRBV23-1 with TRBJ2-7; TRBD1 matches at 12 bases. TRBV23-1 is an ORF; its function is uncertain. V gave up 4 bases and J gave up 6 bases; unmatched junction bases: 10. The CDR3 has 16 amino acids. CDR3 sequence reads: CASSLTPGQGAPEQYF. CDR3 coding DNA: TGCGCCAGCAGTCTTACACCGGGACAGGGGGCGCCCGAGCAGTACTTC.

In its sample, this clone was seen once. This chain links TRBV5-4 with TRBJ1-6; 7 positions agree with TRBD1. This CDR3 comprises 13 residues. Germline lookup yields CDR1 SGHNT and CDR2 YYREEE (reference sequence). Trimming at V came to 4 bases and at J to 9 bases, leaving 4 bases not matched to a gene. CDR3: CASSRDSGSPLHF. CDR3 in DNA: TGTGCCAGCAGCCGGGACAGTGGTTCACCCCTCCACTTT.

The CDR3 reads CASSQSDQGCEKLFF. DNA for the CDR3: TGCGCCAGCAGTCAATCGGATCAGGGGTGTGAAAAACTGTTTTTT. This chain links TRBV23-1 with TRBJ1-4; D is perhaps TRBD1 (6 bases). TRBV23-1 is annotated as an ORF whose role is uncertain. The CDR3 contains 15 residues. Trimming cost V 0 bases and J 7 bases, with 12 bases left between them.